This is a list of T cell receptor beta chains from one sample in a study of CXCR3-negative and CXCR3-positive naive CD8 T cells. TCRdb reprocessed the 5' RACE reads, with one entry per CDR3 protein and no DNA. The sample has 130,000 to 150,000 distinct CDR3 sequences. What was sequenced was naive CXCR3+ CD8+ T cells from blood. Receptor source: a human donor in good health. Some clones in this sample may be carry-over from other donors' samples. Each CDR3 is given with its conserved first and last residue.

TRBJ1-2 TRBV27 CASSLNGPGGYTF
TRBJ2-2 TRBV29-1 CSVIYGLAGSNTGELFF
TRBJ2-3 TRBV10-2 CASSDQSSGSRYF
TRBJ2-7 TRBV29-1 CSVEEAGAGEQYF
TRBJ2-3 TRBV11-2 CASSPDGPRDTQYF
TRBJ2-1 TRBV29-1 CSVEVNLEQFF
TRBJ2-3 TRBV6-5 CASSLRGEDTQYF
TRBJ1-5 TRBV3-2 CASSLGSTRGNQPQHF
TRBJ2-4 TRBV29-1 CSVIAGAGIQYF
TRBJ2-5 TRBV11-2 CASSLAPGTVEETQYF
TRBJ2-7 TRBV6-2/TRBV6-3 CASRMTDYEQYF
TRBJ1-1 TRBV18 CASSPAVGTEAFF
TRBJ2-7 TRBV25-1 CASSEYLPTGRDPPYEQYF
TRBJ2-7 TRBV29-1 CSVEDWSSGGVYEQYF
TRBJ2-4 TRBV29-1 CSVLREGSPAKNIQYF
TRBJ1-1 TRBV9 CASSSQWDTEAFF
TRBJ2-7 TRBV7-6 CASSLAPYYEQYF
TRBJ2-3 TRBV3-1 CASSQDWGLPNSSTDTQYF
TRBJ2-7 TRBV12-3/TRBV12-4 CASSFDRGKYEQYF
TRBJ2-7 TRBV5-6 CASSLGEGTGRKYEQYF
TRBJ2-7 TRBV29-1 CSVAPPGSPSYEQYF
TRBJ2-2 TRBV29-1 CSVEARDTGELFF
TRBJ1-2 TRBV10-1 CASSVISWGYGYTF
TRBJ1-1 TRBV19 CASSEGTAMNTEAFF
TRBJ1-6 TRBV28 CASSDLRQYNSPLHF
TRBJ2-1 TRBV13 CASSSGTRIFNEQFF
TRBJ1-1 TRBV6-5 CASSYSTMNTEAFF
TRBJ2-5 TRBV2 CASSDPLALGVWTQYF
TRBJ2-1 TRBV3-1 CASSQRGQSYNEQFF
TRBJ2-7 TRBV10-1 CASSEWDSRKETQYF
TRBJ2-5 TRBV29-1 CSVWVQGDVRQETQYF
TRBJ2-7 TRBV7-2 CASTPPGRNPYEQYF
TRBJ2-1 TRBV2 CASRRAGEYNEQFF
TRBJ2-2 TRBV19 CASTMDSGELFF
TRBJ2-7 TRBV4-1 CASSQQGTSGGLYEQYF
TRBJ2-1 TRBV7-7 CASSLDTLGAGSNEQFF
TRBJ1-6 TRBV7-3 CASSLRWTGTYNSPLHF
TRBJ2-7 TRBV6-2/TRBV6-3 CASSNFRTSGGEYEQYF
TRBJ2-1 TRBV11-3 CASSLDGGRVAAYNEQFF
TRBJ2-3 TRBV29-1 CSVRGSTDTQYF
TRBJ1-1 TRBV7-9 CASSLDIGLNTEAFF
TRBJ2-3 TRBV29-1 CSVEYRGQFTDTQYF